The text below deals with one T cell receptor (beta chain). Its antigen remains unknown. Sequencing used immunoSEQ multiplex PCR; TCRdb keeps in-frame clones, though not all of them. The profile shows a few hundred thousand clones, around 86% of them singletons. CDR3 length: 13 amino acids. The germline V gene has CDR1 MDHEN and CDR2 SYDVKM. Trimming removed 5 bases at V and 7 bases at J, with 12 bases between. The source of the sample is a study of cytomegalovirus exposure and HLA in healthy donors. Study as a whole: The 120 validation repertoires matched the roughly 700 first-cohort repertoires in platform, a later analysis reported.

General study points: Reports indicated that the classifier achieved high specificity and sensitivity in diagnosing cytomegalovirus status. The dataset shows that most TCR sequences were rare, while some public TCRs occurred in many donors. In vitro experiments confirmed that a few CMV-associated chains were specific for CMV antigens.

The chain recombines TRBV28 with TRBJ1-5; weak D call: TRBD1 (6 bases). Sequencing used PBMCs. This TCR derives from a young woman in good health and CMV-seronegative. The CDR3 nucleotides are TGTGCCAGCAGTCGGGGGGGCAGGCAGCCCCAGCATTTT. Encoded protein: CASSRGGRQPQHF. Full variable domain (missing parts from reference TRBV28 and TRBJ1-5): DVKVTQSSRYLVKRTGEKVFLECVQDMDHENMFWYRQDPGLGLRLIYFSYDVKMKEKGDIPEGYSVSREKKERFSLILESASTNQTSMYLCASSRGGRQPQHFGDGTRLSIL.